This T cell receptor (beta chain) was obtained from a study of post-analysis software for immune sequencing data. Overall study findings and caveats: F measure showed strong co-clustering of same-batch samples. Five TRBV segments, including TRBV5-6, TRBV5-1 and TRBV20-1, were more frequent in patients than controls.

This clonotype was counted between two and nine times. As yet, its antigen is unknown. From germline, CDR1 is SGHDN and CDR2 FVKESK. This CDR3 spans 17 amino acids. V was cut by 1 base and J by 2 bases, with 18 bases left in between. Included in the TCR beta cDNA libraries were unique molecular identifiers. Using its own MiXCR run on the PCR reads, TCRdb lists one record per CDR3 protein. The data contain hundreds of thousands of distinct CDR3 sequences, roughly 38% of them seen just once; the ten biggest clones take up less than 10%. The sequence came from a girl aged 2 to 9 with multiple sclerosis. The V gene is TRBV14, the J gene TRBJ2-7; D may be TRBD1 (6 bases). Input material: blood. The CDR3 region has the DNA TGTGCCAGCAGCCAAGTTGCGCAGGACAGTGGGACCTACGAGCAGTACTTC. It translates to CASSQVAQDSGTYEQYF. Filled out from reference TRBV14 and TRBJ2-7, the complete variable domain reads EAGVTQFPSHSVIEKGQTVTLRCDPISGHDNLYWYRRVMGKEIKFLLHFVKESKQDESGMPNNRFLAERTGGTYSTLKVQPAELEDSGVYFCASSQVAQDSGTYEQYFGPGTRLTVT.